The rows below give T cell receptor beta chains drawn from one sample of a study of shared clonotypes between healthy human individuals. Sequencing used immunoSEQ multiplex PCR; TCRdb keeps in-frame clones, though not all of them. The sample shows 2 million or so clones, 90% to 95% of them seen only once. Sequenced: naive CD4+ T cells sorted from blood. These receptors were taken from a young man in good health. Both conserved end residues are part of each CDR3. The order of the fields is J gene, V gene, clone size, D gene, CDR3 DNA, CDR3 protein. A D gene is named only where the DNA matches it firmly. Not every row has a clone size; where given, it reads once, few, many or a size class.

TRBJ2-2,TRBV15,-,-,TGTGCCACCAGCGTCCTTATGGCCCTTCCCGGGGAGCTGTTTTTT,CATSVLMALPGELFF
TRBJ2-2,TRBV5-1,-,-,TGCGCCAGCAGATTGGCCGGGACTAACACCGGGGAGCTGTTTTTT,CASRLAGTNTGELFF
TRBJ1-3,TRBV6-1,-,-,TGTGCCAGCAGCGCCCAGAATACTGGAAACACCATATATTTT,CASSAQNTGNTIYF
TRBJ2-1,TRBV7-3,once,-,TGTGCCAGCAGCTTAGACCGGAGCTCCTACAATGAGCAGTTCTTC,CASSLDRSSYNEQFF
TRBJ2-5,TRBV7-2,-,TRBD1,TGTGCCAGCAGGCCACCCGGACAGGGGAACACCCAGTACTTC,CASRPPGQGNTQYF
TRBJ1-5,TRBV5-1,-,TRBD1,TGCGCCAGCAGCTTCCGGGACAGTAATCAGCCCCAGCATTTT,CASSFRDSNQPQHF
TRBJ2-7,TRBV11-2,once,TRBD2,TGTGCCAGCACGCCGGGACGGATCCTTAGCGGGGGTTCCGCCTACGAGCAGTACTTC,CASTPGRILSGGSAYEQYF
TRBJ2-6,TRBV29-1,-,TRBD1,TGCAGCGTTGCACAGGGGGACGAGTCGGTCTTCTCTGGGGCCAACGTCCTGACTTTC,CSVAQGDESVFSGANVLTF
TRBJ1-5,TRBV28,-,-,TGTGCCACCTGCAACGGTAGGGGTCAGCCCCAGCATTTT,CATCNGRGQPQHF
TRBJ1-2,TRBV15,-,TRBD1,TGTGCCACCAGCAGAGATGGGACAGGGTGGGACTATGGCTACACCTTC,CATSRDGTGWDYGYTF
TRBJ2-1,TRBV10-3,-,-,TGTGCCATCAGTGAGTCGGTGACAGGCGACAATGAGCAGTTCTTC,CAISESVTGDNEQFF
TRBJ1-6,TRBV6-1,-,-,TGTGCCAGCAGTGCAGGAATTATGCGTAATTCACCCCTCCACTTT,CASSAGIMRNSPLHF
TRBJ2-1,TRBV6-5,-,TRBD2,TGTGCCAGCAACCGGGGCGGGAGCTTTGGCAATGAGCAGTTCTTC,CASNRGGSFGNEQFF
TRBJ2-7,TRBV5-1,-,-,TGCGCCAGCAGCCCCATTACTGGGAAGGCCTACGAGCAGTACTTC,CASSPITGKAYEQYF
TRBJ2-3,TRBV5-1,-,TRBD1,TGCGCCAGCAGCTTGGTCGGGACAGGCACAGATACGCAGTATTTT,CASSLVGTGTDTQYF
TRBJ2-7,TRBV6-1,-,TRBD1,TGTGCCAGCAGCAGGGGCGGACAGGGGATCCACGAGCAGTACTTC,CASSRGGQGIHEQYF
TRBJ1-1,TRBV7-9,-,-,TGTGCCAGCGAGGTGAACACTGAAGCTTTCTTT,CASEVNTEAFF
TRBJ2-5,TRBV7-2,once,TRBD2,TGTGCCAGCAGCTTCCGGGGGCGGGAGGCCCGGGAGACCCAGTACTTC,CASSFRGREARETQYF
TRBJ2-7,TRBV6-8,-,TRBD1,TGTGCCAGCAGTTACTTCTTCACAGGGGTCAGGGAGCAGTACTTC,CASSYFFTGVREQYF
TRBJ2-3,TRBV5-1,-,TRBD1,TGCGCCAGCAGCTGGAGAAGACCGGGACAGGGGAGTGGAGATACGCAGTATTTT,CASSWRRPGQGSGDTQYF
TRBJ2-5,TRBV29-1,once,TRBD1,TGCAGCGTTGGCCAGGGACAGTACCGCGGGGAGACCCAGTACTTC,CSVGQGQYRGETQYF
TRBJ1-4,TRBV10-3,-,-,TGTGCCATCAGTGAGTCGTTGGGGGCAGGGGAAAAACTGTTTTTT,CAISESLGAGEKLFF